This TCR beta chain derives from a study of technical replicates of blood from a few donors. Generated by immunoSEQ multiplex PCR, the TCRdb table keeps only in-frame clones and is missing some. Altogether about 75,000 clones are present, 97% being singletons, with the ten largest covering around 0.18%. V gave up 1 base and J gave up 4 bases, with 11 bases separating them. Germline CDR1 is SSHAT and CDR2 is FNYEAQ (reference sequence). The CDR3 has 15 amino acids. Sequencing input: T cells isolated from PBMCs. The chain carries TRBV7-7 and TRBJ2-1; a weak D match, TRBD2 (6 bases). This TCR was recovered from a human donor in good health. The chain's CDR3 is CASSLDRGMYNEQFF. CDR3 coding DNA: TGTGCCAGCAGCTTAGACCGCGGGATGTACAATGAGCAGTTCTTC.